One and the same sample provided the 25 T cell receptor beta chains below, sequenced in a study of blood T cell repertoires in COVID-19 (dated by TCRdb to the early 2020s). Libraries were prepared through the immunoSEQ multiplex PCR assay. TCRdb re-hosts the immuneACCESS table, in-frame sequences only. Its copies lack some clones; in the studies checked, an unresolved V gene accounts for under half of them, and the cause for the rest is not known. This sample is represented by some 240,000 clones; approximately 85% of them were singletons. The leading ten clones occupy around 6.3% of the sample. The sample comprised PBMCs or T cells enriched from blood (not recorded which). Receptor source: a woman aged 45-59 years who had been exposed to COVID-19.

The chain carries TRBV11-2 and TRBJ1-3; 12 bases agree with TRBD1. CDR1 SGHAT and CDR2 FQNNGV come from the germline V gene. J lost 4 bases, V lost 8 bases, and 12 bases had no gene match. CDR3 length: 17 residues. CDR3 region: CASALWGQGAIGNTIYF. CDR3 coding DNA: TGTGCCAGCGCACTTTGGGGACAGGGGGCTATCGGAAACACCATATATTTT.

The chain links TRBV27 to TRBJ2-2; 8 bases match TRBD2. The length of the CDR3 is 13 residues. Trimming removed 8 bases from V and 6 bases from J; junction bases left unmatched: 5. Germline CDR1 and CDR2: MNHEY and SMNVEV (reference sequence). The DNA for the CDR3 is TGTGCCAGCGGACTAGCAAGGCCCGGGGAGCTGTTTTTT. This translates into CASGLARPGELFF.

The chain combines TRBV7-9 with TRBJ2-5; 7 positions match TRBD1. The V gene end was trimmed by 4 bases and the J gene end by 2 bases; junction bases not matched to a gene: 13. This CDR3 is 17 amino acids long. The V gene's germline CDR1 is SEHNR and CDR2 FQNEAQ (reference sequence). CDR3 nucleotides: TGTGCCAGCAGCTCCGCTGGGACAGACAATTTACAAGAGACCCAGTACTTC. It translates to CASSSAGTDNLQETQYF.

V usage is TRBV3-1 (or the pseudogene TRBV3-2) and J usage is TRBJ2-3; perhaps TRBD2 as D (5 bases). V was pared by 1 base and J by 6 bases, with 11 bases between. Germline V CDR1 and CDR2: LGHDT, YNNKEL (reference sequence). This CDR3 is built from 14 residues. The CDR3 sequence is CASSQVAGSDTQYF. The DNA for the CDR3 is TGTGCCAGCAGCCAAGTGGCGGGCAGCGATACGCAGTATTTT.

The chain employs TRBV5-6 and TRBJ2-3; 8 positions agree with TRBD1. Germline assignment: CDR1 SGHDT and CDR2 YYEEEE. The CDR3 is 15 amino acids. The ends lost 0 bases at V and 5 bases at J; junction bases unmatched: 5. The CDR3 DNA sequence: TGTGCCAGCAGCTTGGGTCAGGGGGCAAGAGATACGCAGTATTTT. Amino acid sequence: CASSLGQGARDTQYF.

In its sample, this clone was seen a few times. This sample also contains other DNA sequences that code for the same CDR3. The CDR3 region is CASSQEGGVSTDTQYF. The CDR3 DNA reads as TGTGCCAGCAGCCAAGAAGGCGGGGTTAGCACAGATACGCAGTATTTT. The chain has TRBV4-2 and TRBJ2-3; possibly TRBD2 for D (6 bases). Germline CDR1 reads LGHNA; CDR2 reads YNFKEQ. Trimming pared 0 bases from V and 0 bases from J, leaving 10 bases between. CDR3 size: 16 residues.

The V gene is TRBV30, the J gene TRBJ1-1; D may be TRBD1 (5 bases). The V and J ends lost 1 base and 2 bases respectively, with 17 bases between them. CDR1 GTSNPN and CDR2 SVGIG come from the germline V gene (reference sequence). This CDR3 spans 16 amino acids. In DNA form, the CDR3 reads TGTGCCTGGAGTGGGTCCTCGGACAACGTAAACACTGAAGCTTTCTTT. This sequence encodes CAWSGSSDNVNTEAFF. The full variable domain, with the rest looked up from reference TRBV30 and TRBJ1-1, is SQTIHQWPATLVQPVGSPLSLECTVEGTSNPNLYWYRQAAGRGLQLLFYSVGIGQISSEVPQNLSASRPQDRQFILSSKKLLLSDSGFYLCAWSGSSDNVNTEAFFGQGTRLTVV.

The rearrangement uses TRBV14 and TRBJ1-6; D possibly corresponds to TRBD1 (5 bases). CDR3 length equals 15 residues. V lost 3 bases and J lost 9, with 15 bases in between. The germline CDR1 and CDR2 sequences are SGHDN and FVKESK. The CDR3 protein is CASSQDTTRVSPLHF. In nucleotides, the CDR3 is TGTGCCAGCAGCCAGGACACGACCAGGGTTTCACCCCTCCACTTT.

CDR3 sequence (DNA): TGTGCCACCTCTGACAGGAGCTCAAATTCACCCCTCCACTTT. Protein sequence: CATSDRSSNSPLHF. The V and J genes are TRBV19 and TRBJ1-6, with D tentatively TRBD1 (6 bases). This CDR3 region has 14 residues. Looked up from germline, CDR1 is LNHDA and CDR2 is SQIVND (reference sequence). The ends were cut back, 10 bases at V and 7 bases at J, with 17 bases in the middle.

CDR3 coding DNA: TGTGCCAGCAGCAAAAGGACTAGCTCAGACAATGAGCAGTTCTTC. It yields the protein CASSKRTSSDNEQFF. The chain combines TRBV7-9 with TRBJ2-1; TRBD2 agrees at 8 bases. The CDR3 covers 15 residues. The ends lost 5 bases at V and 5 bases at J; junction bases unmatched: 8. Germline V gene data show CDR1 as SEHNR and CDR2 as FQNEAQ (reference sequence).

The gene calls are TRBV2 and TRBJ1-5, with D maybe TRBD1 (5 bases). Germline CDR1 SNHLY, CDR2 FYNNEI. The CDR3 covers 15 residues. V gave up 4 bases and J gave up 0 bases, with 10 bases separating them. CDR3 sequence reads: CASSGSGGSNQPQHF. The DNA for the CDR3 is TGTGCCAGCAGTGGTTCCGGGGGTAGCAATCAGCCCCAGCATTTT.

The CDR3 nucleotides are TGTGCCAGCAGCTTGGGTAGTTCCGAGACCCAGTACTTC. Translating it yields CASSLGSSETQYF. The chain links TRBV5-4 to TRBJ2-5; D is undetermined. Trimming left V 0 bases short and J 5 bases short, with 8 bases between. The CDR3 loop spans 13 amino acids. Germline CDR1 and CDR2: SGHNT and YYREEE (reference sequence).

The chain couples TRBV28 to TRBJ1-1, with D unresolved. V was trimmed by 6 bases and J by 0 bases, leaving 14 bases between them. Looked up from germline, CDR1 is MDHEN and CDR2 is SYDVKM. The CDR3 covers 15 residues. The CDR3 DNA is TGTGCCAGCAGCTCCGAGGCGGGTTTGAACACTGAAGCTTTCTTT. It specifies CASSSEAGLNTEAFF.

This chain connects TRBV29-1 to TRBJ2-2; 10 bases fit TRBD1. CDR3 length: 16 residues. The germline gives CDR1 SQVTM, CDR2 ANQGSEA. The CDR3 region is CQLVETGTGDTGELFF. CDR3 nucleotides: TGCCAGTTGGTCGAGACCGGGACAGGGGACACCGGGGAGCTGTTTTTT.

The rearrangement uses TRBV9 and TRBJ2-7, with a weak D call TRBD1 (6 bases). In germline, CDR1 is SGDLS, CDR2 YYNGEE. The CDR3 runs 14 residues. V was trimmed by 3 bases and J by 5 bases, leaving 15 bases between them. The CDR3 coding sequence is TGTGCCAGCAGCGCTCATGCGCAGGGGAACGAGCAGTACTTC. Protein product: CASSAHAQGNEQYF.

This chain joins TRBV7-7 and TRBJ2-5; perhaps TRBD2 as D (6 bases). The V end lost 0 bases, the J end lost 1 base, and 9 bases lay between the germline ends. The CDR3 spans 15 residues. CDR1 is SSHAT and CDR2 is FNYEAQ in the germline V gene (reference sequence). CDR3: CASSLASGAQETQYF. The CDR3 coding sequence is TGTGCCAGCAGCTTAGCTAGCGGAGCCCAAGAGACCCAGTACTTC.

The V call is TRBV28, the J call TRBJ2-5, with TRBD1 matching over 9 bases. V lost 8 bases and J lost 4; bases outside the gene matches: 14. CDR3 size: 16 residues. In germline, CDR1 is MDHEN, CDR2 SYDVKM. The chain's CDR3 is CASPPPGQGFRETQYF. The CDR3 DNA reads TGTGCCAGCCCCCCTCCGGGACAGGGATTTCGAGAGACCCAGTACTTC.

This chain connects TRBV19 to TRBJ1-2; no reliable D call. Germline-derived CDR1 and CDR2 are LNHDA and SQIVND (reference sequence). This CDR3 comprises 15 residues. Trimming shortened V by 4 bases and J by 0 bases, and 12 bases separated the two germline ends. CDR3 coding DNA: TGTGCCAGTAGTACATTCGGTACGTCTAACTATGGCTACACCTTC. It yields the protein CASSTFGTSNYGYTF.

The gene calls are TRBV12-3 or TRBV12-4 and TRBJ1-1, with D hard to call. CDR3 length equals 10 residues. Trimming pared 9 bases from V and 1 base from J, leaving 3 bases between. CDR3 residues: CASKNTEAFF. Here the CDR3 DNA reads TGTGCCAGTAAGAACACTGAAGCTTTCTTT.

J is TRBJ2-6 and V is TRBV7-2; the D gene is possibly TRBD2 (5 bases). V lost 6 bases and J 6 bases, leaving 6 bases between the germline ends. This CDR3 contains 12 residues. Germline CDR1 reads SGHTA; CDR2 reads FQGNSA. DNA of the CDR3: TGTGCCAGCAGGGGAGCGGCCAACGTCCTGACTTTC. This translates into CASRGAANVLTF.

This chain uses TRBV9 with TRBJ1-1, with a tentative D call TRBD1 (5 bases). The CDR3 spans 13 residues. Trimming took 0 bases from V and 3 from J, leaving 6 bases between them. Germline-derived CDR1 and CDR2 are SGDLS and YYNGEE. For the CDR3, the DNA is TGTGCCAGCAGCGTAGTAGGGGACACTGAAGCTTTCTTT. Translating it yields CASSVVGDTEAFF.

The chain joins TRBV11-2 to TRBJ2-1; D unresolved. V shed 4 bases and J shed 4 bases, with 11 bases lying between them. The CDR3 loop spans 14 amino acids. Germline V CDR1 and CDR2: SGHAT, FQNNGV. Here the CDR3 DNA reads TGTGCCAGCAGCTCAAAGATACAGTACAATGAGCAGTTCTTC. Encoded protein: CASSSKIQYNEQFF.

This chain joins TRBV12-3 or TRBV12-4 and TRBJ1-1, with a weak D call TRBD1 (5 bases). The CDR3 is 13 amino acids. With 5 bases removed from V and 7 bases from J, the gap between germline ends came to 14 bases. The CDR3 DNA sequence: TGTGCCAGCAGTCCAAGGGGTCAACGTGAAGCTTTCTTT. Its protein is CASSPRGQREAFF.

V gene TRBV11-2 combines with J gene TRBJ1-5, with no clear D. From germline, CDR1 is SGHAT and CDR2 FQNNGV. The V end was cut by 0 bases, the J end by 0 bases, with 6 bases between. CDR3 length: 15 amino acids. CDR3 in amino acids: CASSLDPFSNQPQHF. CDR3 sequence (DNA): TGTGCCAGCAGCTTAGATCCTTTTAGCAATCAGCCCCAGCATTTT. Looking up the rest from reference TRBV11-2 and TRBJ1-5 gives the full variable domain: EAGVAQSPRYKIIEKRQSVAFWCNPISGHATLYWYQQILGQGPKLLIQFQNNGVVDDSQLPKDRFSAERLKGVDSTLKIQPAKLEDSAVYLCASSLDPFSNQPQHFGDGTRLSIL.

A note on this clone: Other DNA sequences in the same sample also yield this CDR3. The V and J genes are TRBV3-1 (or the pseudogene TRBV3-2) and TRBJ2-7; D gene unclear. The CDR3 spans 12 residues. CDR1 and CDR2 from the germline V gene are LGHDT and YNNKEL (reference sequence). V lost 0 bases and J 3 bases, leaving 3 bases between the germline ends. The CDR3 loop is CASSQDNYEQYF. The CDR3 region has the DNA TGTGCCAGCAGCCAAGATAACTACGAGCAGTACTTC.